The 14 T cell receptor beta chains below all came from one sample that was sequenced in a study of CD8 T cells in ankylosing spondylitis. Findings and limits, study-wide: For ankylosing spondylitis blood, a TCR beta motif of under 10 highly homologous variants appeared characteristic.

TCRdb reanalysed the 5' RACE reads using MiXCR and keeps one entry per CDR3 protein. The table has 130,000 or so distinct CDR3 sequences, approximately 17% seen once. The antigens of these receptors remain unknown. The sample was blood, either unsorted or a sorted T cell fraction (not recorded which). These receptors came from a male donor with ankylosing spondylitis.

This clonotype has at least ten counts. The CDR3 spells CASSQVVAALANTGELFF. The CDR3 DNA follows: TGCGCCAGCAGCCAAGTTGTGGCAGCGCTCGCGAACACCGGGGAGCTGTTTTTT. The V and J genes are TRBV4-1 and TRBJ2-2, with no clear D. Between the trimmed V and J ends, which lost 1 base and 0 bases, there was a span of 15 bases. CDR1 and CDR2 from the germline V gene are MGHRA and YSYEKL. CDR3 length: 18 amino acids.

This chain uses TRBV11-2 with TRBJ1-5; 8 bases fit TRBD1. Looked up from germline, CDR1 is SGHAT and CDR2 is FQNNGV. This CDR3 has 16 amino acids. V lost 3 bases to trimming and J lost 5 bases; unmatched junction nucleotides: 9. This CDR3 reads CASSLGQDEGYQPQHF. The CDR3 nucleotides are TGTGCCAGCAGCTTGGGACAGGACGAGGGATATCAGCCCCAGCATTTT.

J is TRBJ2-7 and V is TRBV28; D is unclear. The CDR3 length is 10 residues. Trimming took 2 bases from V and 6 from J, leaving 2 bases between them. Germline V gene lookup returns CDR1 MDHEN and CDR2 SYDVKM. The CDR3 region is CASSLSEQYF. Written as DNA, the CDR3 is TGTGCCAGCAGTTTAAGCGAGCAGTACTTC.

This clonotype was counted between two and nine times. This chain links TRBV18 with TRBJ1-5, with D unclear. This CDR3 is built from 12 residues. Germline-derived CDR1 and CDR2 are KGHSH and LQKENI. V dropped 6 bases and J dropped 5 bases, with 8 bases sitting between them. CDR3 sequence reads: CASSPPDQPQHF. In DNA form, the CDR3 reads TGTGCCAGCTCGCCCCCCGATCAGCCCCAGCATTTT.

The chain joins TRBV7-3 to TRBJ2-7, with D uncertain. CDR3 length: 14 residues. Germline V CDR1 and CDR2: SGHTA, FQGTGA. The V and J ends lost 2 bases and 2 bases respectively, with 10 bases between them. The CDR3 reads CASSLADGAYEQYF. The CDR3 DNA is TGTGCCAGCAGCTTAGCTGACGGTGCCTACGAGCAGTACTTC.

This clonotype was found a few times. The V gene is TRBV2, the J gene TRBJ2-7, with 13 nucleotides matching TRBD2. Trimming took 7 bases from V and 0 from J; bases not matched to a gene: 9. Germline CDR1 and CDR2: SNHLY and FYNNEI. The CDR3 has 17 residues. CDR3 residues: CASKGLAGPVDSYEQYF. Here the CDR3 DNA reads TGTGCCAGCAAGGGACTAGCGGGACCGGTTGACTCCTACGAGCAGTACTTC.

This clonotype was seen repeatedly, ten times or more. CDR3 sequence (DNA): TGCGCCAGCAGCTTGGTCCCAGATACGCAGTATTTT. It translates to CASSLVPDTQYF. The chain combines TRBV5-1 with TRBJ2-3, with D hard to call. The germline V and J ends were trimmed by 0 bases and 4 bases, with 3 bases remaining between them. This CDR3 contains 12 residues. Looked up from germline, CDR1 is SGHRS and CDR2 is YFSETQ. Using reference TRBV5-1 and TRBJ2-3 for the parts outside the CDR3, the full variable domain is KAGVTQTPRYLIKTRGQQVTLSCSPISGHRSVSWYQQTPGQGLQFLFEYFSETQRNKGNFPGRFSGRQFSNSRSEMNVSTLELGDSALYLCASSLVPDTQYFGPGTRLTVL.

This clonotype was detected a few times. V usage is TRBV20-1 and J usage is TRBJ2-7, with TRBD2 matching 11 bases. The CDR3 consists of 14 residues. The V segment lost 1 base and the J segment 7 bases; nucleotides outside the gene matches: 6. Per germline, CDR1 DFQATT and CDR2 SNEGSKA (reference sequence). The CDR3 region has the DNA TGCAGTGCTAGAGCACTAGCGGGAGTCGAAGAGCAGTACTTC. Amino acid sequence: CSARALAGVEEQYF.

The sample holds a few counts of this clonotype. The CDR3 nucleotides are TGTGCCAGCACCCTGGGTCTTGCAGATACGCAGTATTTT. Translated, it gives CASTLGLADTQYF. The chain carries TRBV12-3 or TRBV12-4 and TRBJ2-3, with D uncertain. This CDR3 is 13 amino acids long. V dropped 7 bases and J dropped 4 bases, with 12 bases sitting between them.

This clonotype was counted a few times. The chain uses TRBV18 and TRBJ2-7, with TRBD1 identical over 9 bases. This CDR3 comprises 17 residues. The germline CDR1 and CDR2 sequences are KGHSH and LQKENI. V was pared by 0 bases and J by 5 bases, with 11 bases of the junction left unmatched. This CDR3 reads CASSPPVSGTGINEQYF. CDR3 nucleotide sequence: TGTGCCAGCTCACCACCCGTTTCCGGGACAGGGATCAACGAGCAGTACTTC.

This rearrangement joins TRBV19 to TRBJ2-6; D possibly matches TRBD1 or TRBD2 (6 bases each). The CDR3 runs to 18 residues. Germline V CDR1 and CDR2: LNHDA, SQIVND (reference sequence). Trimming stripped 4 bases from V and 2 bases from J, with 18 bases between. CDR3: CASSTLGTRGAGANVLTF. DNA of the CDR3: TGTGCCAGTAGTACCCTTGGGACAAGGGGGGCTGGGGCCAACGTCCTGACTTTC.

The chain has TRBV5-1 and TRBJ2-7; D is unclear. The V end was cut by 4 bases, the J end by 6 bases, with 17 bases between. Germline loops: CDR1 SGHRS, CDR2 YFSETQ. This CDR3 contains 14 residues. The CDR3: CASSIDVGPLEQYF. CDR3 nucleotides: TGCGCCAGCAGCATAGACGTGGGCCCTCTCGAGCAGTACTTC.

This clonotype has more than one count but fewer than ten. This chain joins TRBV20-1 and TRBJ2-1, with D maybe TRBD2 (5 bases). This CDR3 is 15 amino acids long. Germline V CDR1 and CDR2: DFQATT, SNEGSKA (reference sequence). V gave up 2 bases and J gave up 0 bases, with 11 bases separating them. CDR3 sequence reads: CSARHVASSYNEQFF. CDR3 coding DNA: TGCAGTGCTAGACACGTAGCGAGCTCCTACAATGAGCAGTTCTTC.

A single count supports this clonotype. This chain links TRBV27 with TRBJ1-1, with D perhaps matching TRBD1 (5 bases). The germline V gene encodes CDR1 MNHEY and CDR2 SMNVEV (reference sequence). Trimming shortened V by 7 bases and J by 8 bases, and 11 bases separated the two germline ends. This CDR3 is built from 11 residues. CDR3: CASKGSGEAFF. CDR3 bases: TGTGCCAGCAAGGGGTCTGGCGAAGCTTTCTTT.